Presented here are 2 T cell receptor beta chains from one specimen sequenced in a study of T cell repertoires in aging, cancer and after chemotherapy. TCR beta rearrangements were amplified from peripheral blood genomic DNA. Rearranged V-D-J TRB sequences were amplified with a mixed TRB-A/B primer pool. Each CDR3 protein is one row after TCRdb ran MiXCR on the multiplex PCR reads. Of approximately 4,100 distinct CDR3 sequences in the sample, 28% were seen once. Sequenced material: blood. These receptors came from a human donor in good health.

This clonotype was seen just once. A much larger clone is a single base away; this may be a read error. The CDR3 reads CTSSVEGGTGELFF. The CDR3 DNA reads as TGTACCAGTAGCGTGGAGGGAGGCACCGGGGAGCTGTTTTTT. This rearrangement joins TRBV19 to TRBJ2-2; TRBD2 might be the D (6 bases). The CDR3 totals 14 residues. Per the germline V gene, CDR1 is LNHDA and CDR2 is SQIVND (reference sequence).

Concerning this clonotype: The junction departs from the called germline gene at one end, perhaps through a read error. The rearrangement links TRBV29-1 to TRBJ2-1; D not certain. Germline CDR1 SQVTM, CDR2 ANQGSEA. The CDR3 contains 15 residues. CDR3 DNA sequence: TGCAGCGCTGAACCCCTAGGAGCCTCCTACAATGAGCAGTTCTTC. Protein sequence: CSAEPLGASYNEQFF.